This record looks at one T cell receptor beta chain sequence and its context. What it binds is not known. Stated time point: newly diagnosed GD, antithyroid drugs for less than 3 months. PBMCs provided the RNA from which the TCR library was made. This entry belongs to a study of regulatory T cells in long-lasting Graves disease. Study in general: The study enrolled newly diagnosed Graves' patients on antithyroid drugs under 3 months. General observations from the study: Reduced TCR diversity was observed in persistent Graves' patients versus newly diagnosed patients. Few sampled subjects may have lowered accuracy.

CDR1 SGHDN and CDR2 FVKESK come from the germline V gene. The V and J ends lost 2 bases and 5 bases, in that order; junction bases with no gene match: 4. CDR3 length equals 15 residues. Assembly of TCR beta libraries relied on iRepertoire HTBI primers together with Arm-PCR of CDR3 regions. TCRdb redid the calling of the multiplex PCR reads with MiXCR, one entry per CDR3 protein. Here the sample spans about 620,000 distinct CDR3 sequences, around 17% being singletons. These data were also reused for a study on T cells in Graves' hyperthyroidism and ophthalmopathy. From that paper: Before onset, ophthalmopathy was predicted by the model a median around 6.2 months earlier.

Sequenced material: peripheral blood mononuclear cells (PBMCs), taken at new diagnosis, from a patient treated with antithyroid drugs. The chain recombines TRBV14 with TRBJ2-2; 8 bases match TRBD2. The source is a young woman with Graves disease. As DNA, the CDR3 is TGTGCCAGCAGCCAAAATAGCGGGGCGACCGGGGAGCTGTTTTTT. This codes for CASSQNSGATGELFF.